These 29 T cell receptor beta chains originate from one sample sequenced in a study of blood T cell repertoires in COVID-19. Profiling relied on immunoSEQ multiplex PCR, and the TCRdb table lists in-frame clones only, not all of them. The sample consists of some 71,000 clones, 75% to 95% of them appearing once. The sample consisted of peripheral blood. The origin of the receptors is a woman between 18 and 29 years old with acute or convalescent COVID-19.

The chain uses TRBV5-5 and TRBJ2-1; 8 nucleotides match TRBD1. The CDR3 totals 16 residues. In germline, CDR1 is SGHKS, CDR2 YYEKEE (reference sequence). V shed 4 bases, J shed 9 bases, and the junction held 15 bases outside the gene matches. CDR3 nucleotide sequence: TGTGCCAGCAGCCTCAGGCAGGGGGCGTCGACGGTTGAGCAGTTCTTC. This translates into CASSLRQGASTVEQFF.

The genes are TRBV11-2 and TRBJ2-7; 7 positions match TRBD2. Germline loops: CDR1 SGHAT, CDR2 FQNNGV. Trimming at V came to 4 bases and at J to 2 bases, leaving 20 bases not matched to a gene. The CDR3 length is 19 residues. The CDR3 nucleotides read TGTGCCAGCAGCTCGGCCGCTTTGAGGGAGGGCGCCATTACCTACGAGCAGTACTTC. This translates into CASSSAALREGAITYEQYF. Looking up the rest from reference TRBV11-2 and TRBJ2-7 gives the full variable domain: EAGVAQSPRYKIIEKRQSVAFWCNPISGHATLYWYQQILGQGPKLLIQFQNNGVVDDSQLPKDRFSAERLKGVDSTLKIQPAKLEDSAVYLCASSSAALREGAITYEQYFGPGTRLTVT.

V usage is TRBV7-2 and J usage is TRBJ2-3, with 11 bases that match TRBD2. The CDR3 has 18 residues. Per germline, CDR1 SGHTA and CDR2 FQGNSA. The V segment lost 4 bases and the J segment 2 bases; nucleotides outside the gene matches: 11. CDR3 in DNA: TGTGCCAGCAGCTACAGGCTAGCGGGAGGTAGTATCACAGATACGCAGTATTTT. Residues: CASSYRLAGGSITDTQYF.

V is TRBV29-1 and J is TRBJ1-2; 7 positions match TRBD1. Germline trimming cut 6 bases from V and 3 bases from J; bases unmatched to any gene: 7. This CDR3 comprises 13 residues. Germline CDR1 and CDR2: SQVTM and ANQGSEA. The CDR3 nucleotides read TGCAGCGTCCGAAGAGGGGGCGACTATGGCTACACCTTC. Its protein is CSVRRGGDYGYTF.

This chain joins TRBV6-2 or TRBV6-3 and TRBJ1-1; TRBD1 might be the D (6 bases). The V end was cut by 0 bases, the J end by 7 bases, with 18 bases between. The CDR3 totals 16 residues. Germline V CDR1 and CDR2: MNHEY, SVGEGT. The CDR3 sequence is CASSYSSPGDTNEAFF. DNA for the CDR3: TGTGCCAGCAGTTACTCGAGCCCAGGGGATACTAATGAAGCTTTCTTT.

The V call is TRBV2, the J call TRBJ2-5; D perhaps matches TRBD1 (6 bases). Trimming removed 7 bases at V and 1 base at J, with 13 bases between. CDR3 size: 14 residues. CDR1 is SNHLY, CDR2 FYNNEI, per germline. CDR3 DNA: TGTGCCAGCAAAGGACAGACTGCCCAAGAGACCCAGTACTTC. Amino acids: CASKGQTAQETQYF.

The chain recombines TRBV7-9 with TRBJ2-2; TRBD2 matches 13 bases. Trimming cost V 11 bases and J 3 bases; bases outside gene matches: 3. The germline V gene has CDR1 SEHNR and CDR2 FQNEAQ (reference sequence). CDR3 length: 14 amino acids. The CDR3 reads CAGTSGRDTGELFF. The CDR3 DNA follows: TGTGCCGGTACTAGCGGGAGGGACACCGGGGAGCTGTTTTTT.

The chain employs TRBV11-2 and TRBJ2-1, with D perhaps TRBD2 (5 bases). The germline CDR1 and CDR2 sequences are SGHAT and FQNNGV. The CDR3 runs to 14 residues. The V end was cut by 2 bases, the J end by 3 bases, with 8 bases between. The CDR3 reads CASSLTGVYNEQFF. The CDR3 region has the DNA TGTGCCAGCAGCTTAACCGGGGTCTACAATGAGCAGTTCTTC.

V and J are TRBV7-2 and TRBJ2-7; 11 bases fit TRBD2. The CDR3 extends over 16 amino acids. V was pared by 2 bases and J by 7 bases, with 10 bases of the junction left unmatched. Germline loops: CDR1 SGHTA, CDR2 FQGNSA. CDR3 nucleotide sequence: TGTGCCAGCAGCTTAATATCCACTAGCGGGAGTAAAGAGCAGTACTTC. Residues: CASSLISTSGSKEQYF.

The CDR3 sequence is CASSVSAGGSETQYF. The CDR3 bases are TGTGCCAGCAGCGTATCGGCGGGCGGGAGTGAGACCCAGTACTTC. The chain recombines TRBV7-9 with TRBJ2-5, with TRBD2 identical over 7 bases. The CDR3 is 15 amino acids. Unmatched junction bases numbered 11, after V lost 5 bases and J lost 5 bases. CDR1 SEHNR and CDR2 FQNEAQ come from the germline V gene (reference sequence).

The chain combines TRBV7-8 with TRBJ1-1, with no clear D. V lost 3 bases to trimming and J lost 0 bases, with 8 bases between them. Germline assignment: CDR1 SGHVS and CDR2 FQNEAQ. The CDR3 has 14 residues. The CDR3 reads CASSFRDMNTEAFF. Written as DNA, the CDR3 is TGTGCCAGCAGCTTCCGGGATATGAACACTGAAGCTTTCTTT.

This chain connects TRBV28 to TRBJ1-6, with D unclear. The CDR3 is 13 residues long. Germline values: CDR1 MDHEN, CDR2 SYDVKM. V was trimmed by 7 bases and J by 3 bases, leaving 7 bases between them. In DNA, the CDR3 is TGTGCCAGCAAGAGTGGCTATAATTCACCCCTCCACTTT. Translated: CASKSGYNSPLHF.

This clone was recorded once. J is TRBJ2-1 and V is TRBV7-9; 8 nucleotides line up with TRBD2. Germline V gene sequence: CDR1 SEHNR, CDR2 FQNEAQ (reference sequence). CDR3 length: 14 residues. The trim removed 3 bases at V and 5 bases at J, leaving 3 bases unmatched. The CDR3 DNA reads as TGTGCCAGCAGCTTTAGCGGGACCAACAATGAGCAGTTCTTC. Encoded protein: CASSFSGTNNEQFF.

The chain has TRBV12-5 and TRBJ1-4; D is perhaps TRBD1 (6 bases). There are 15 residues in the CDR3. Trimming removed 5 bases from V and 10 bases from J, with 20 bases in between. Germline CDR1 LGHNT, CDR2 FRNRAP. The CDR3 region is CASGLSWGLGLKLFF. CDR3 nucleotides: TGTGCTAGTGGTCTGTCGTGGGGGCTGGGGCTAAAACTGTTTTTT.

The chain recombines TRBV11-2 with TRBJ2-1; 8 nucleotides line up with TRBD2. The CDR3 extends over 17 amino acids. After removal of 5 bases from V and 1 base from J, the junction contained 10 bases not matched to a gene. Per the germline V gene, CDR1 is SGHAT and CDR2 is FQNNGV. CDR3 sequence (DNA): TGTGCCAGCAGCGAGATAAGCGGGAGATCGTCCTACAATGAGCAGTTCTTC. It encodes CASSEISGRSSYNEQFF.

V is TRBV29-1 and J is TRBJ2-3; 9 bases agree with TRBD1. V was pared by 8 bases and J by 4 bases, with 7 bases of the junction left unmatched. The CDR3 spans 13 residues. Per the germline V gene, CDR1 is SQVTM and CDR2 is ANQGSEA. CDR3 sequence reads: CSINRGQADTQYF. The CDR3 DNA follows: TGCAGCATTAACAGGGGGCAGGCAGATACGCAGTATTTT.

This chain uses TRBV3-1 (or the pseudogene TRBV3-2) with TRBJ2-5; 8 bases agree with TRBD1. There are 13 residues in the CDR3. Losses at the gene ends were 5 bases for V and 5 bases for J; bases not matched to a gene: 4. The germline CDR1 and CDR2 sequences are LGHDT and YNNKEL (reference sequence). The CDR3 DNA follows: TGTGCCAGCAGCAACTACAGGGGGGAGACCCAGTACTTC. This encodes CASSNYRGETQYF.

This chain connects TRBV10-3 to TRBJ1-1; 11 bases match TRBD1. Germline CDR1 and CDR2: ENHRY and SYGVKD. CDR3 length: 14 residues. V dropped 2 bases and J dropped 4; count of bases not matched to a gene: 0. CDR3 coding DNA: TGTGCCATCAGTGAGGGACAGGGGGCCACTGAAGCTTTCTTT. Its translation: CAISEGQGATEAFF.

V is TRBV2 and J is TRBJ1-1; D may be TRBD1 (5 bases). Trimming removed 10 bases from V and 4 bases from J, with 19 bases in between. The length of the CDR3 is 14 residues. CDR1 and CDR2 (germline): SNHLY, FYNNEI. CDR3 in DNA: TGTGCCACCCGAGGGGTTCGCGGGAGCACTGAAGCTTTCTTT. As protein: CATRGVRGSTEAFF.

The chain couples TRBV27 to TRBJ1-5; possibly TRBD1 for D (6 bases). The CDR3 is made up of 14 amino acids. The V gene lost 0 bases and the J gene lost 6 bases, with 9 bases spanning the gap. Germline assignment: CDR1 MNHEY and CDR2 SMNVEV (reference sequence). The CDR3 protein is CASSLSRGGQPQHF. The CDR3 coding sequence is TGTGCCAGCAGTTTATCAAGAGGGGGTCAGCCCCAGCATTTT.

The chain uses TRBV9 and TRBJ2-5; the match to TRBD2 covers 9 bases. The CDR3 length is 14 residues. In germline, CDR1 is SGDLS, CDR2 YYNGEE. J gave up 5 bases and V 4 bases, and 6 bases lay outside the gene matches. CDR3 amino acids: CASSIAGERETQYF. Here the CDR3 DNA reads TGTGCCAGCAGCATAGCGGGAGAACGGGAGACCCAGTACTTC.

The rearrangement joins TRBV6-6 to TRBJ2-1; TRBD2 agrees at 9 bases. Trimming at V came to 6 bases and at J to 4 bases, leaving 7 bases not matched to a gene. The CDR3 is 15 residues long. Germline CDR1 and CDR2: MNHNY and SVGAGI (reference sequence). The CDR3 loop reads CASRSGTSSYNEQFF. Here the CDR3 DNA reads TGTGCCAGCAGGTCCGGGACTAGCAGTTACAATGAGCAGTTCTTC.

This chain joins TRBV7-2 and TRBJ2-1; D gene ambiguous. CDR3 length equals 13 residues. Trimming pared 0 bases from V and 13 bases from J, leaving 13 bases between. Germline values: CDR1 SGHTA, CDR2 FQGNSA. This chain's CDR3 is CASSLAGVQSQFF. The CDR3 nucleotides are TGTGCCAGCAGCTTAGCAGGCGTACAGTCCCAGTTCTTC.

This rearrangement joins TRBV4-3 to TRBJ2-1; D uncertain. Germline V gives CDR1 LGHNA, CDR2 YSLEER. CDR3 size: 14 residues. Deletions cut 3 bases from V and 8 bases from J, with 14 bases between. In DNA, the CDR3 is TGCGCCAGCAGCCAGTCCGAGCCCCAGGATGAGCAGTTCTTC. Translation gives CASSQSEPQDEQFF.

The rearrangement joins TRBV2 to TRBJ1-6; possibly TRBD1 for D (5 bases). This CDR3 spans 15 amino acids. With 6 bases removed from V and 0 bases from J, the gap between germline ends came to 9 bases. Germline assignment: CDR1 SNHLY and CDR2 FYNNEI. The CDR3 DNA follows: TGTGCCAGCAGCCCGACAGACTCCTATAATTCACCCCTCCACTTT. Translated, it gives CASSPTDSYNSPLHF.

The chain has TRBV27 and TRBJ1-2; a weak D match, TRBD1 (5 bases). The CDR3 is 16 amino acids. Germline V gives CDR1 MNHEY, CDR2 SMNVEV (reference sequence). Between the trimmed V and J ends, which lost 5 bases and 8 bases, there was a span of 24 bases. The CDR3 loop reads CASSPAWGVGSPGYTF. CDR3 in DNA: TGTGCCAGCAGTCCAGCGTGGGGCGTAGGCTCTCCAGGCTACACCTTC.

V is TRBV4-1 and J is TRBJ2-2; 8 bases match TRBD1. Germline V gene lookup returns CDR1 MGHRA and CDR2 YSYEKL. V lost 6 bases, J lost 2 bases, and 8 bases stayed unmatched. The CDR3 consists of 16 residues. The CDR3 reads CASSTRQGSNTGELFF. The CDR3 DNA sequence: TGCGCCAGCAGTACCAGACAGGGGAGTAACACCGGGGAGCTGTTTTTT.

V and J are TRBV5-6 and TRBJ1-2, with D tentatively TRBD1 (5 bases). Trimming pared 4 bases from V and 7 bases from J, leaving 17 bases between. Per germline, CDR1 SGHDT and CDR2 YYEEEE. The CDR3 is 14 residues long. The CDR3 region has the DNA TGTGCCAGCAGCCTAAAGCCAGGGAGGGGTGGCTACACCTTC. Protein product: CASSLKPGRGGYTF.

V usage is TRBV28 and J usage is TRBJ2-1; 10 nucleotides agree with TRBD1. Germline CDR1 MDHEN, CDR2 SYDVKM. The CDR3 covers 15 residues. Losses at the gene ends were 7 bases for V and 6 bases for J; bases not matched to a gene: 9. CDR3 bases: TGTGCCAGCAAAGCAGGGACAGGGGCTACCAATGAGCAGTTCTTC. This translates into CASKAGTGATNEQFF. Together with reference TRBV28 and TRBJ2-1, the CDR3 gives the full variable domain: DVKVTQSSRYLVKRTGEKVFLECVQDMDHENMFWYRQDPGLGLRLIYFSYDVKMKEKGDIPEGYSVSREKKERFSLILESASTNQTSMYLCASKAGTGATNEQFFGPGTRLTVL.